The source of this T cell receptor beta chain is a study of T cell responses to AZD1222 COVID-19 vaccine. This table comes from immunoSEQ multiplex PCR, and its TCRdb copy is limited to in-frame clones, with some not included. The repertoire holds about 95,000 clones, with 85% to 90% as singletons. Only one count was recorded for this clone. Sequencing was performed on peripheral blood, taken on day 0 of AZD1222 vaccination. The origin of this receptor is an adult in good health.

The DNA for the CDR3 is TGTGCCAGTTTAGCCCCTAGGGACACTGAAGCTTTCTTT. Its translation: CASLAPRDTEAFF. The chain couples TRBV19 to TRBJ1-1; D gene ambiguous. This CDR3 comprises 13 residues. Between the trimmed V and J ends, which lost 8 bases and 3 bases, there was a span of 13 bases. Germline CDR1 LNHDA, CDR2 SQIVND (reference sequence).